The rows below give T cell receptor beta chains drawn from one sample of a study of blood T cell repertoires in COVID-19. Clones were sequenced by immunoSEQ multiplex PCR, and TCRdb holds only the in-frame ones, with some missing. The table records 95,000 to 150,000 clones, around four fifths of them present only once. What was sequenced was peripheral blood. Receptor source: a man aged 55-75 years with active or convalescent COVID-19. The CDR3 runs from the conserved cysteine through the conserved F or W. Some rows mark clone size as missing; the rest say once, few, many or name a class of expanded clone.

v_gene	j_gene	abundance	CDR3aa
TRBV27	TRBJ1-1	NA	CASSSQTGQGAEAFF
TRBV5-4	TRBJ2-7	NA	CASSLDRTSFEQYF
TRBV24-1	TRBJ2-5	NA	CATSDPGTSGRTETQYF
TRBV5-1	TRBJ2-1	NA	CASSLASDEQFF
TRBV19	TRBJ2-7	NA	CASSPGQHYEQYF
TRBV28	TRBJ1-2	NA	CASSTLNYGYTF
TRBV6-5	TRBJ2-1	once	CASSSPGLGYNEQFF
TRBV6-5	TRBJ2-7	NA	CASSYWTSGTHEQYF
TRBV14	TRBJ2-1	NA	CASSLGLATYNEQFF
TRBV7-2	TRBJ1-2	NA	CASSLFSDYGYTF
TRBV7-2	TRBJ2-7	NA	CASSASGSEQYF
TRBV19	TRBJ2-1	NA	CASSSRGGLAGSNEQFF
TRBV3-1/TRBV3-2	TRBJ2-7	once	CASSQVRGTSGKGF
TRBV2	TRBJ2-7	NA	CASSQDRGAEQYF
TRBV27	TRBJ2-2	NA	CASSPRGWAGELFF
TRBV4-3	TRBJ2-7	once	CASSQDQGYEQYF
TRBV4-1	TRBJ2-3	NA	CASSHFSGGATDTQYF
TRBV10-3	TRBJ2-3	NA	CAMSQYSGSTDTQYF
TRBV29-1	TRBJ1-1	NA	CSGREAGLNTEAFF
TRBV27	TRBJ1-5	NA	CASSRDRSNQPQHF
TRBV5-6	TRBJ2-5	NA	CASSMGLAGVGETQYF
TRBV5-4	TRBJ2-1	NA	CASSSGLAGENEQFF
TRBV19	TRBJ2-4	NA	CASSQGQKNIQYF
TRBV19	TRBJ2-1	NA	CASSTSQVRNNEQFF
TRBV7-9	TRBJ2-7	NA	CASSLPGQGGEQYF
TRBV9	TRBJ2-2	NA	CASSVDLAGGGTGELFF
TRBV25-1	TRBJ2-7	NA	CASSVADRVGNYEQYF
TRBV5-8	TRBJ1-5	NA	CASSLADMGPFNQPQHF
TRBV5-4	TRBJ2-7	NA	CASSIGDTREQYF
TRBV7-9	TRBJ2-7	few	CASSLATGGVKTYEQYF
TRBV7-3	TRBJ2-2	NA	CASSSSPGSTGELFF
TRBV10-3	TRBJ1-2	NA	CAISESVGASSNYGYTF
TRBV12-3/TRBV12-4	TRBJ2-7	few	CASSLIRAHEQYF
TRBV10-3	TRBJ2-2	NA	CAISESTLAGTGELFF
TRBV9	TRBJ2-3	NA	CASSVGGSTDTQYF
TRBV9	TRBJ1-6	NA	CASSAQSRDSPLHF
TRBV2	TRBJ2-7	NA	CASSSELGLAGVYF
TRBV7-2	TRBJ1-2	few	CASSLGQGSSYTF
TRBV27	TRBJ2-7	NA	CASSSATGVPYEQYF
TRBV28	TRBJ2-3	NA	CASSDLGGGATDTQYF
TRBV4-3	TRBJ2-3	NA	CASSQDRNSGSREDTQYF
TRBV19	TRBJ1-5	NA	CASRVTGGYQPQHF
TRBV5-1	TRBJ2-1	NA	CASSFLAGDSNEQFF
TRBV9	TRBJ2-4	NA	CASSFGTGRDIQYF
TRBV5-1	TRBJ2-5	NA	CASSLGQEGETQYF
TRBV11-3	TRBJ1-1	NA	CASSLEINTEAFF
TRBV19	TRBJ2-3	NA	CASSMRGGWSDTQYF
TRBV6-5	TRBJ2-7	NA	CASSYGGLAVEQYF
TRBV6-5	TRBJ1-5	many	CASRTLEGNQPQHF
TRBV4-1	TRBJ2-2	NA	CASSQGTGGTGELFF
TRBV6-5	TRBJ1-2	NA	CASSYKAGNYGYTF
TRBV6-4	TRBJ2-1	NA	CASSDSWGRVSEQFF
TRBV28	TRBJ1-1	NA	CASSLVGQGAGEAFF
TRBV20-1	TRBJ2-1	NA	CSASRAGNYNEQFF
TRBV7-9	TRBJ1-3	NA	CASSYPTGVGGNTIYF